The 5 T cell receptor beta chains listed next were all sequenced from one sample in a study of Ad26.COV2.S vaccination and SARS-CoV-2 variants. Sequencing used immunoSEQ multiplex PCR; TCRdb keeps in-frame clones, though not all of them. The sample holds around 310,000 clones, 85% to 90% seen once. Treatment in this sample: roughly 18 received Ad26.COV2.S at low or high dose, single or two shots; a few received placebo; per-sample allocation not given. It was on day 63 after the first vaccine or placebo injection that samples were taken. The input for sequencing was peripheral blood, taken in a trial of Ad26.COV2.S vaccine versus placebo. The receptors shown here come from a person between 18 and 65 years old who received the Ad26.COV2.S COVID-19 vaccine or a placebo.

This clone was observed many times. This chain connects TRBV29-1 to TRBJ1-5, with a possible D match to TRBD1 (6 bases). V was cut by 6 bases and J by 2 bases, with 17 bases left in between. Per germline, CDR1 SQVTM and CDR2 ANQGSEA. The CDR3 covers 15 residues. CDR3 sequence reads: CSVAAEGGGNQPQHF. The CDR3 nucleotides read TGCAGCGTGGCGGCGGAGGGGGGAGGCAATCAGCCCCAGCATTTT.

The chain uses TRBV7-2 and TRBJ2-1; 12 bases are shared with TRBD2. CDR1 and CDR2 from the germline V gene are SGHTA and FQGNSA. Trimming removed 5 bases from V and 5 bases from J; junction bases left unmatched: 4. This CDR3 spans 15 amino acids. Here the CDR3 reads CASSGLAGRDNEQFF. CDR3 DNA sequence: TGTGCCAGCAGCGGACTAGCGGGGAGAGACAATGAGCAGTTCTTC.

The V call is TRBV3-1 (or the pseudogene TRBV3-2), the J call TRBJ1-6; 11 positions agree with TRBD1. CDR1 and CDR2 (germline): LGHDT, YNNKEL (reference sequence). CDR3 length: 15 amino acids. J gave up 7 bases and V 4 bases, and 3 bases lay outside the gene matches. The CDR3 DNA reads TGTGCCAGCAGCCTCCGGGACAGGGGGAATTCACCCCTCCACTTT. Amino acids: CASSLRDRGNSPLHF.

V and J are TRBV28 and TRBJ2-1; 10 nucleotides match TRBD1. V shed 7 bases and J 9 bases; nucleotides not matched to a gene: 9. The CDR3 contains 14 residues. Germline V gene data show CDR1 as MDHEN and CDR2 as SYDVKM. Here the CDR3 DNA reads TGTGCCAGCAAGGGGGGACAGGGGATCGGTGAGCAGTTCTTC. Protein: CASKGGQGIGEQFF.

The chain employs TRBV6-2 or TRBV6-3 and TRBJ1-1, with D perhaps matching TRBD1 (5 bases). Germline V gives CDR1 MNHEY, CDR2 SVGEGT. CDR3 size: 16 residues. Trimming shortened V by 2 bases and J by 0 bases, and 13 bases separated the two germline ends. CDR3 sequence: CASSYTFDSMNTEAFF. The CDR3 bases are TGTGCCAGCAGTTACACCTTTGACAGTATGAACACTGAAGCTTTCTTT.